These 27 T cell receptor beta chains were sequenced from one sample in a study of T cell changes during pregnancy in multiple sclerosis (dated by TCRdb to between 2019 and 2020). Library prep was done by the immunoSEQ multiplex PCR assay. Held by TCRdb, this immuneACCESS table contains in-frame sequences only and omits some clones. Under half of the omission traces to an unresolved V gene where checked; the cause of the rest is unknown. The sample data list about 31,000 clones, and 89% of these were observed just once. The leading ten clones occupy approximately 5.8% of the sample. Sequences were derived from CD8+ T cells from peripheral blood mononuclear cells, sampled in the second trimester of pregnancy. These TCRs come from a female donor with multiple sclerosis, enrolled in a pregnancy study.

The rearrangement joins TRBV28 to TRBJ2-7; TRBD1 matches 7 bases. V was clipped by 7 bases and J by 5 bases; unmatched bases: 11. The CDR3 consists of 14 residues. CDR1 MDHEN and CDR2 SYDVKM come from the germline V gene. CDR3 region: CASTQRRGKDEQYF. In DNA, the CDR3 is TGTGCCAGCACCCAACGCAGGGGGAAGGACGAGCAGTACTTC.

The chain has TRBV7-8 and TRBJ2-3, with 7 bases that match TRBD2. CDR1 SGHVS and CDR2 FQNEAQ come from the germline V gene. CDR3 length: 14 amino acids. Unmatched junction bases numbered 5, after V lost 8 bases and J lost 0 bases. This CDR3 reads CASWEGFSTDTQYF. The CDR3 DNA reads as TGTGCCAGCTGGGAGGGGTTTAGCACAGATACGCAGTATTTT.

This clone was detected a few times. The rearrangement uses TRBV27 and TRBJ1-5; 9 bases align to TRBD1. With 4 bases clipped from V and 6 bases from J, the junction kept 7 bases outside the gene matches. Germline CDR1 is MNHEY and CDR2 is SMNVEV (reference sequence). The CDR3 is 15 residues long. The CDR3 reads CASSSGTGIAQPQHF. The CDR3 coding sequence is TGTGCCAGCAGTTCCGGGACAGGGATTGCTCAGCCCCAGCATTTT.

V usage is TRBV13 and J usage is TRBJ1-2; 8 bases are shared with TRBD1. V lost 0 bases, J lost 8 bases, and 17 bases stayed unmatched. The CDR3 is made up of 18 amino acids. Germline V lookup: CDR1 PRHDT, CDR2 FYEKMQ (reference sequence). The DNA of the CDR3 is TGTGCCAGCAGCTTAGGGCGGACAGGGAAAACGATCCGATGGGGCTACACCTTC. Protein product: CASSLGRTGKTIRWGYTF.

The rearrangement uses TRBV27 and TRBJ2-1; 9 bases agree with TRBD1. The CDR3 extends over 14 amino acids. Trimming took 0 bases from V and 7 from J; bases not matched to a gene: 1. Per germline, CDR1 MNHEY and CDR2 SMNVEV (reference sequence). CDR3 in amino acids: CASSLSTGGNEQFF. The CDR3 DNA sequence: TGTGCCAGCAGTTTATCGACAGGGGGAAATGAGCAGTTCTTC.

This clone was detected only once. The V and J genes are TRBV2 and TRBJ2-5; TRBD2 agrees at 10 bases. The germline V gene encodes CDR1 SNHLY and CDR2 FYNNEI. This CDR3 has 16 amino acids. J lost 5 bases, V lost 0 bases, and 6 bases had no gene match. The CDR3 protein is CASSEAASGSVETQYF. The CDR3 nucleotides are TGTGCCAGCAGTGAAGCGGCTAGCGGGAGCGTTGAGACCCAGTACTTC.

The DNA for the CDR3 is TGCGCCAGCCAAGCCGGGACAGCTAGCTATGAGCAGTTCTTC. Amino acids: CASQAGTASYEQFF. The chain joins TRBV4-1 to TRBJ2-1; 7 bases align to TRBD1. Germline CDR1 reads MGHRA; CDR2 reads YSYEKL. The CDR3 is 14 residues long. With 8 bases clipped from V and 8 bases from J, the junction kept 12 bases outside the gene matches.

V usage is TRBV6-6 and J usage is TRBJ2-7; 8 nucleotides line up with TRBD1. The CDR3 length is 15 residues. The V and J ends lost 0 bases and 3 bases, in that order; junction bases with no gene match: 4. CDR1 and CDR2 (germline): MNHNY, SVGAGI (reference sequence). Here the CDR3 DNA reads TGTGCCAGCAGTTACTCCGACAGGGGCCACTACGAGCAGTACTTC. Translated, it gives CASSYSDRGHYEQYF.

The V gene is TRBV30, the J gene TRBJ2-3; TRBD2 matches at 7 bases. Unmatched junction bases numbered 6, after V lost 1 base and J lost 2 bases. This CDR3 contains 15 residues. From germline, CDR1 is GTSNPN and CDR2 SVGIG (reference sequence). The DNA of the CDR3 is TGTGCCTGGAGTGATACGGGAGGATACACAGATACGCAGTATTTT. Protein: CAWSDTGGYTDTQYF.

The J gene is TRBJ2-1, the V gene TRBV7-9; D is perhaps TRBD2 (5 bases). This CDR3 contains 17 residues. V lost 3 bases, J lost 0 bases, and 15 bases lay in between. CDR1 and CDR2 from the germline V gene are SEHNR and FQNEAQ (reference sequence). CDR3 in amino acids: CASSFSGGGSSYNEQFF. Written as DNA, the CDR3 is TGTGCCAGCAGCTTTTCGGGCGGCGGGTCCTCCTACAATGAGCAGTTCTTC. Full variable domain (missing parts from reference TRBV7-9 and TRBJ2-1): DTGVSQNPRHKITKRGQNVTFRCDPISEHNRLYWYRQTLGQGPEFLTYFQNEAQLEKSRLLSDRFSAERPKGSFSTLEIQRTEQGDSAMYLCASSFSGGGSSYNEQFFGPGTRLTVL.

The gene calls are TRBV4-1 and TRBJ2-7, with 8 bases matching TRBD2. Germline CDR1 MGHRA, CDR2 YSYEKL. This CDR3 contains 16 residues. After removal of 3 bases from V and 4 bases from J, the junction contained 11 bases not matched to a gene. The CDR3 nucleotides read TGCGCCAGCAGCCAGGGTGGGACTAGTCTACTTTACGAGCAGTACTTC. Its protein is CASSQGGTSLLYEQYF.

This clone was detected a few times. V is TRBV6-4 and J is TRBJ2-1; 10 bases map to TRBD2. The germline V gene has CDR1 MRHNA and CDR2 SNTAGT. V dropped 5 bases and J dropped 9; count of bases not matched to a gene: 10. The CDR3 runs 15 residues. The CDR3 DNA is TGTGCCAGCAGTTCGTCCGGGACTAGCGAAAGTGAGCAGTTCTTC. Encoded protein: CASSSSGTSESEQFF.

The J gene is TRBJ2-2, the V gene TRBV9; 8 nucleotides align to TRBD1. Unmatched junction bases numbered 2, after V lost 0 bases and J lost 1 base. Germline CDR1 reads SGDLS; CDR2 reads YYNGEE. The CDR3 sequence is 16 residues long. CDR3 sequence: CASSVGTGMNTGELFF. The CDR3 DNA follows: TGTGCCAGCAGCGTAGGGACAGGGATGAACACCGGGGAGCTGTTTTTT.

The chain has TRBV5-4 and TRBJ2-7; D possibly corresponds to TRBD2 (5 bases). Trimming left V 4 bases short and J 7 bases short, with 18 bases between. The V gene's germline CDR1 is SGHNT and CDR2 YYREEE (reference sequence). There are 14 residues in the CDR3. CDR3 coding DNA: TGTGCCAGCAGCGGACTCCCCTTTACAATTGAGCAGTACTTC. This gives the protein CASSGLPFTIEQYF.

The rearrangement uses TRBV9 and TRBJ2-3, with D possibly TRBD2 on 7 matching bases. Germline CDR1 and CDR2: SGDLS and YYNGEE. The CDR3 extends over 16 amino acids. Trimming left V 0 bases short and J 6 bases short, with 17 bases between. Here the CDR3 DNA reads TGTGCCAGCAGCGTAGAGGGGGGGGAGGGCCCGGATACGCAGTATTTT. This gives the protein CASSVEGGEGPDTQYF.

The chain carries TRBV4-3 and TRBJ2-1; 7 positions agree with TRBD2. The CDR3 runs to 14 residues. V was pared by 4 bases and J by 3 bases, with 3 bases of the junction left unmatched. Germline V CDR1 and CDR2: LGHNA, YSLEER. This chain's CDR3 is CASSRGGSYNEQFF. The CDR3, as DNA: TGCGCCAGCAGCCGGGGAGGGAGCTACAATGAGCAGTTCTTC.

This clone was seen a single time. The rearrangement joins TRBV7-9 to TRBJ1-1; no reliable D call. V was trimmed by 4 bases and J by 0 bases, leaving 6 bases between them. CDR3 length: 13 residues. CDR1 and CDR2 from the germline V gene are SEHNR and FQNEAQ (reference sequence). The CDR3: CASSSLLNTEAFF. In nucleotides, the CDR3 is TGTGCCAGCAGCTCCCTTCTGAACACTGAAGCTTTCTTT. Filled out from reference TRBV7-9 and TRBJ1-1, the complete variable domain reads DTGVSQNPRHKITKRGQNVTFRCDPISEHNRLYWYRQTLGQGPEFLTYFQNEAQLEKSRLLSDRFSAERPKGSFSTLEIQRTEQGDSAMYLCASSSLLNTEAFFGQGTRLTVV.

CDR3 DNA sequence: TGCGCCAGCAGCTTGCCGGCTAGCGGGTCCTCCTACAATGAGCAGTTCTTC. Protein product: CASSLPASGSSYNEQFF. The chain has TRBV5-1 and TRBJ2-1, with 8 bases identical to TRBD2. This CDR3 is built from 17 residues. With 1 base clipped from V and 0 bases from J, the junction kept 6 bases outside the gene matches. The germline V gene encodes CDR1 SGHRS and CDR2 YFSETQ. The full variable domain, rest sourced from reference TRBV5-1 and TRBJ2-1, is KAGVTQTPRYLIKTRGQQVTLSCSPISGHRSVSWYQQTPGQGLQFLFEYFSETQRNKGNFPGRFSGRQFSNSRSEMNVSTLELGDSALYLCASSLPASGSSYNEQFFGPGTRLTVL.

The chain carries TRBV4-3 and TRBJ2-7; 8 bases align to TRBD2. V lost 3 bases, J lost 0 bases, and 7 bases stayed unmatched. The germline gives CDR1 LGHNA, CDR2 YSLEER. CDR3 length: 16 residues. The CDR3 is CASSQESGRGSYEQYF. In DNA, the CDR3 is TGCGCCAGCAGCCAGGAAAGCGGGAGAGGCTCCTACGAGCAGTACTTC.

The V call is TRBV25-1, the J call TRBJ1-1; D ambiguous. The CDR3 is 13 amino acids. Trimming stripped 6 bases from V and 1 base from J, with 9 bases between. The germline gives CDR1 MGHDK, CDR2 SYGVNS. The CDR3 region has the DNA TGTGCCAGCAGGATTACAGAGAACACTGAAGCTTTCTTT. Protein product: CASRITENTEAFF.

The chain's CDR3 is CASSVAGTGVGNTIYF. The CDR3, as DNA: TGTGCCAGCAGCGTAGCCGGGACAGGGGTTGGAAACACCATATATTTT. This chain uses TRBV9 with TRBJ1-3, with 10 bases identical to TRBD1. This CDR3 spans 16 amino acids. CDR1 is SGDLS, CDR2 YYNGEE, per germline. The ends lost 0 bases at V and 3 bases at J; junction bases unmatched: 3. Based on the CDR3 plus reference TRBV9 and TRBJ1-3, the full variable domain is DSGVTQTPKHLITATGQRVTLRCSPRSGDLSVYWYQQSLDQGLQFLIQYYNGEERAKGNILERFSAQQFPDLHSELNLSSLELGDSALYFCASSVAGTGVGNTIYFGEGSWLTVV.

The rearrangement joins TRBV6-6 to TRBJ2-1; 9 bases line up with TRBD1. V was clipped by 10 bases and J by 8 bases; unmatched bases: 3. CDR1 and CDR2 from the germline V gene are MNHNY and SVGAGI (reference sequence). CDR3 length equals 11 residues. The CDR3 DNA follows: TGTGCCACGGACAGGGGCGATGAGCAGTTCTTC. Protein: CATDRGDEQFF.

The V gene is TRBV5-5, the J gene TRBJ2-5, with TRBD2 as a possible D gene (6 bases). V lost 0 bases and J 4 bases, leaving 16 bases between the germline ends. The CDR3 is 16 residues long. Looked up from germline, CDR1 is SGHKS and CDR2 is YYEKEE (reference sequence). The CDR3: CASSLAWAREVETQYF. The CDR3 DNA sequence: TGTGCCAGCAGCTTGGCCTGGGCCAGGGAGGTAGAGACCCAGTACTTC. Full variable domain (missing parts from reference TRBV5-5 and TRBJ2-5): DAGVTQSPTHLIKTRGQQVTLRCSPISGHKSVSWYQQVLGQGPQFIFQYYEKEERGRGNFPDRFSARQFPNYSSELNVNALLLGDSALYLCASSLAWAREVETQYFGPGTRLLVL.

V gene TRBV6-5 combines with J gene TRBJ2-7; tentative D call: TRBD1 (5 bases). This CDR3 is built from 13 residues. Germline loops: CDR1 MNHEY, CDR2 SVGAGI. V gave up 6 bases and J gave up 6 bases, with 15 bases separating them. The CDR3 DNA is TGTGCCAGCAGCCCGCTCCCAGGGTTCGAGCAGTACTTC. It specifies CASSPLPGFEQYF.

The J gene is TRBJ1-2, the V gene TRBV6-1, with 8 bases matching TRBD1. Germline assignment: CDR1 MNHNS and CDR2 SASEGT. The CDR3 spans 13 residues. V dropped 6 bases and J dropped 3; count of bases not matched to a gene: 3. The CDR3 sequence: CASRGTGDYGYTF. The CDR3, as DNA: TGTGCCAGCAGAGGGACAGGAGACTATGGCTACACCTTC.

For the CDR3, the DNA is TGTGCCATCAGTGAGTCGGGACTAGCGGGAGAGTCCTACGAGCAGTACTTC. It is translated as CAISESGLAGESYEQYF. V gene TRBV10-3 combines with J gene TRBJ2-7; the match to TRBD2 covers 14 bases. V shed 0 bases and J 1 base; nucleotides not matched to a gene: 2. This CDR3 is 17 amino acids long. Germline CDR1 is ENHRY and CDR2 is SYGVKD.

The genes are TRBV7-8 and TRBJ2-1, with a tentative D call TRBD2 (6 bases). Germline V lookup: CDR1 SGHVS, CDR2 FQNEAQ. Trimming cost V 2 bases and J 10 bases, with 18 bases left between them. The length of the CDR3 is 15 residues. The CDR3: CASSLSVGRIGEQFF. DNA of the CDR3: TGTGCCAGCAGCTTAAGTGTCGGGAGAATAGGGGAGCAGTTCTTC.